This T cell receptor (beta chain) emerged from a study of blood T cell repertoires in COVID-19 (dated by TCRdb to 2019 to 2021). Some background on the complete study: Samples from collaborators originated in the United States, Italy and Spain and spanned both the acute and convalescent phases of COVID-19. The prospective study material was composed of cDNA or gDNA derived from T cells, B-cell-depleted T cells, or PBMCs. Subjects who had been exposed to COVID-19, were actively infected with it, or had recovered from it provided the deeply sampled blood TCRbeta repertoires that made up the dataset. The repertoires were made available in a free public database intended to serve as a resource for research on the immune response to SARS-CoV-2. The samples were drawn from the first 160 participants of the ongoing ImmuneRACE study and from some 1,300 subjects provided by 6 global collaborators. Sample metadata almost always included a de-identified subject ID, COVID-19 status, age in years and sex. Where available, HLA class I and class II types were taken from metadata supplied by the sample provider and were not determined by assay-based typing. Results the study describes overall, beyond this receptor: How much clinical and demographic metadata was included differed by source and by participant, and the metadata was provided uncurated.

Note on this clone: It lacks a known antigen. Base qualities are not recorded, but no much larger clone differs from it by a single base.

TCRbeta CDR3 regions were amplified from genomic DNA using the immunoSEQ Assay, a bias-controlled multiplex PCR. In the authors' own workflow: The number of nucleated cells in each sample was estimated by amplification of reference gene primers within the assay. To quantify the absolute abundance of each unique TCRbeta CDR3 rearrangement, sequence reads were collapsed and filtered. For each sample, productive Simpson clonality was calculated by taking the square root of Simpson's diversity index across productive rearrangements. TCRdb retrieved this table from immuneACCESS and kept in-frame rearrangements only. Not all clones are present; in checked studies, unresolved V genes account for under half, and no reason is known for the remainder. Clonal size and the V and J genes are those of that table, whereas D and trimming came from the DNA. This sample gives about 220,000 clones in total; 80% to 90% of them show up just once. Roughly 3.7% of the sample belongs to the ten largest clones.

V is cut back by 5 bases and J by 2 bases, with 9 bases in the junction unmatched. The CDR3 runs 17 amino acids, cysteine and phenylalanine included. Only the CDR3 portion is preserved as DNA: 51 bases, with reading frame beginning at the first base. Per the germline V gene, SGHVS is the CDR1 and FNYEAQ is the CDR2. Participants in the prospective study were enrolled through a virtual design, were aged roughly 18 to 100 years, and lived in roughly 25 United States geographic areas. To assign participants to cohorts, the prospective study relied on clinical history that participants themselves reported in a screening survey and a study questionnaire. Mobile phlebotomists in the prospective study collected whole blood, serum and a nasopharyngeal or oropharyngeal swab from every participant. Over an approximately 2-month period, participants in the prospective study had the option of providing additional blood draws and questionnaires. Before DNA extraction, blood samples from the prospective study were shipped at room temperature or frozen.

The TCR was taken from a woman in her late teens or twenties in a cohort exposed to, infected with or recovered from COVID-19 (not recorded which). Material for sequencing was PBMCs or T cells enriched from blood (not recorded which). The rearranged segments are TRBV7-6 and TRBJ2-3; 11 central bases correspond to TRBD2. The CDR3 protein: CASSPRLAGLLTDTQYF. The DNA sequence follows: TGTGCCAGCAGCCCGAGACTAGCGGGACTACTCACAGATACGCAGTATTTT.